This TCR beta chain was sequenced during a study of T cell repertoires in cytomegalovirus infection. One entry per CDR3 protein results from TCRdb running MiXCR on the reads. This sample has some 440,000 distinct CDR3 sequences, with about 33% found just once. This clonotype was picked up many times. The CDR3 totals 16 residues. Germline-derived CDR1 and CDR2 are SGHAT and FQNNGV. The V and J ends lost 4 bases and 3 bases, in that order; junction bases with no gene match: 7. The sequence came from a human donor in good health (CMV status not recorded). Some clones in this sample may be carry-over from other donors' samples. Sequencing input: PBMCs. The J gene is TRBJ2-3, the V gene TRBV11-2, with 10 positions matching TRBD2. The CDR3 DNA reads TGTGCCAGCAGCTATCGGACTAGCGGCTTAACAGATACGCAGTATTTT. Protein product: CASSYRTSGLTDTQYF. The full variable domain, completed using reference TRBV11-2 and TRBJ2-3, is EAGVAQSPRYKIIEKRQSVAFWCNPISGHATLYWYQQILGQGPKLLIQFQNNGVVDDSQLPKDRFSAERLKGVDSTLKIQPAKLEDSAVYLCASSYRTSGLTDTQYFGPGTRLTVL.